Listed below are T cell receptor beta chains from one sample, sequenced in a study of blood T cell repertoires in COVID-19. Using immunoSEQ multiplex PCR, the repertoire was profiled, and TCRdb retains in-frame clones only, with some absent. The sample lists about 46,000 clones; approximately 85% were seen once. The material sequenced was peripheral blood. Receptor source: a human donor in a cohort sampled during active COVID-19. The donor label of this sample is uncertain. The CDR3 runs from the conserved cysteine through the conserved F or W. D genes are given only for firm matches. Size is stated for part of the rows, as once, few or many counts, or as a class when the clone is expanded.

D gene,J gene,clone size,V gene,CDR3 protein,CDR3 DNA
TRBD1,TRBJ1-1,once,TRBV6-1,CASRRQGNTEAFF,TGTGCCAGCAGAAGACAGGGTAACACTGAAGCTTTCTTT
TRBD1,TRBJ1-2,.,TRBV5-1,CASSLGDRPNNYGYTF,TGCGCCAGCAGCTTGGGGGACAGGCCGAATAACTATGGCTACACCTTC
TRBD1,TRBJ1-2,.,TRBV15,CATSRDVTGDNYGYTF,TGTGCCACCAGCAGAGATGTGACAGGGGATAACTATGGCTACACCTTC
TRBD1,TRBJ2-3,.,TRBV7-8,CASSLDRGWTDTQYF,TGTGCCAGCAGCTTAGACAGGGGTTGGACAGATACGCAGTATTTT
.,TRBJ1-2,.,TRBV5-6,CASSSGVGVNYGYTF,TGTGCCAGCAGCTCCGGGGTAGGCGTCAACTATGGCTACACCTTC
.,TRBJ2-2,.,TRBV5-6,CASSSQSGEPGELFF,TGTGCCAGCAGCTCGCAGTCAGGGGAACCCGGGGAGCTGTTTTTT
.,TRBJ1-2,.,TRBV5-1,CASRQGAGFRETSNYGYTF,TGCGCCAGCAGGCAAGGAGCGGGGTTCCGGGAGACTTCAAACTATGGCTACACCTTC
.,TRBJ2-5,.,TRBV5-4,CASSSDFGETQYF,TGTGCCAGCAGCTCAGACTTCGGAGAGACCCAGTACTTC
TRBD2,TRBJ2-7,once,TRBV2,CASSFSGGPYEQYF,TGTGCCAGCAGCTTTAGCGGGGGGCCCTACGAGCAGTACTTC
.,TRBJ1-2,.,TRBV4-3,CASSQDSPGVGYGYTF,TGCGCCAGCAGCCAAGATTCCCCAGGGGTGGGCTATGGCTACACCTTC